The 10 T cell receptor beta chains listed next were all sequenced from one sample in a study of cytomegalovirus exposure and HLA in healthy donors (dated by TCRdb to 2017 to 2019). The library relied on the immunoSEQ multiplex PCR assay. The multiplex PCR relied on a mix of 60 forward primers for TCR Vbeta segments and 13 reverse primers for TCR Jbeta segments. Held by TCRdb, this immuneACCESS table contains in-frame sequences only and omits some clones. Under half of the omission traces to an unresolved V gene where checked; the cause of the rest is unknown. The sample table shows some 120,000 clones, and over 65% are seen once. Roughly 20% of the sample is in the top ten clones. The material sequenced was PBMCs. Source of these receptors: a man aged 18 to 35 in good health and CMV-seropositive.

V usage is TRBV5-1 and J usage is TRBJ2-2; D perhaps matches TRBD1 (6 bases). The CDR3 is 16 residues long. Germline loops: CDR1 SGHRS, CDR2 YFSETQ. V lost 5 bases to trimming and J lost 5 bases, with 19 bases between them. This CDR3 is CASRGAETELTGELFF. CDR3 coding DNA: TGCGCCAGCAGGGGGGCCGAGACAGAGCTTACCGGGGAGCTGTTTTTT.

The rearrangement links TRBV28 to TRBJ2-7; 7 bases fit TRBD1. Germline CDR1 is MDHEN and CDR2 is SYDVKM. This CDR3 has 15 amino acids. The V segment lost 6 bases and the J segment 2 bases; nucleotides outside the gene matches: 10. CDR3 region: CASSSPGQTTYEQYF. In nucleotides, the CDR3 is TGTGCCAGCAGCTCGCCGGGACAGACCACCTACGAGCAGTACTTC.

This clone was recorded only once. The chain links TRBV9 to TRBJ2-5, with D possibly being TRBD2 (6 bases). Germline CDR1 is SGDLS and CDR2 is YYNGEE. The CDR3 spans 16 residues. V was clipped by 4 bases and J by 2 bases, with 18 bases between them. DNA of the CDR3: TGTGCCAGCAGCCCCTTCCTCCGGGACTTTCAAGAGACCCAGTACTTC. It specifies CASSPFLRDFQETQYF.

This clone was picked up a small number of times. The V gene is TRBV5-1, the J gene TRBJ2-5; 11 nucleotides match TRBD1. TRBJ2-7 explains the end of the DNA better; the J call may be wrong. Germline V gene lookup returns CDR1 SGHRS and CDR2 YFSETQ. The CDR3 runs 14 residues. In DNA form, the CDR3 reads TGCGCCAGCAGCGGGACAGGGGGCTCCTACGAGCAGTACTTC. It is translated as CASSGTGGSYEQYF.

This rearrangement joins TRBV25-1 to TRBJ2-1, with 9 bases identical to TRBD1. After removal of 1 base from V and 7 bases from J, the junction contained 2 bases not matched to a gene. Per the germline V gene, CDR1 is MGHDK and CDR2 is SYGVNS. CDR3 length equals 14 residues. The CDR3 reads CASSELDRGNEQFF. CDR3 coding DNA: TGTGCCAGCAGTGAATTGGACAGGGGAAATGAGCAGTTCTTC. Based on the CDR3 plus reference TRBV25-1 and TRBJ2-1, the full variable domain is EADIYQTPRYLVIGTGKKITLECSQTMGHDKMYWYQQDPGMELHLIHYSYGVNSTEKGDLSSESTVSRIRTEHFPLTLESARPSHTSQYLCASSELDRGNEQFFGPGTRLTVL.

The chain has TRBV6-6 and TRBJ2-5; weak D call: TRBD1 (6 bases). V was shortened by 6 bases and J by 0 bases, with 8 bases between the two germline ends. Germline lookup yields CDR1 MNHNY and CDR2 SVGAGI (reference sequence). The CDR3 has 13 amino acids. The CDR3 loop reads CASSTGYQETQYF. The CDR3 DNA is TGTGCCAGCAGCACAGGGTACCAAGAGACCCAGTACTTC.

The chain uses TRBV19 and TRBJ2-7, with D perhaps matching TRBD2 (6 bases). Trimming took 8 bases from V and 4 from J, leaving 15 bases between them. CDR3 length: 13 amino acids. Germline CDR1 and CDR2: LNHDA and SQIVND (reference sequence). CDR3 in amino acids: CASQDLGRYEQYF. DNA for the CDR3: TGTGCCAGTCAGGACCTGGGGAGGTACGAGCAGTACTTC.

The CDR3 protein is CASSSGGNAKNIQYF. CDR3 coding DNA: TGTGCCAGCAGTTCCGGTGGTAACGCCAAAAACATTCAGTACTTC. The rearrangement uses TRBV6-5 and TRBJ2-4; no clear D. CDR3 length: 15 amino acids. Germline assignment: CDR1 MNHEY and CDR2 SVGAGI. V gave up 4 bases and J gave up 1 base, with 11 bases separating them.

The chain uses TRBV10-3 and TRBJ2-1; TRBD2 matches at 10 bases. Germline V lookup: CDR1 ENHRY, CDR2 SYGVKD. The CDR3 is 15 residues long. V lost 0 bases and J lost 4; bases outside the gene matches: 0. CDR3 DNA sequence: TGTGCCATCAGTGAGTCAGCGGGGGGGTACAATGAGCAGTTCTTC. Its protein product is CAISESAGGYNEQFF.

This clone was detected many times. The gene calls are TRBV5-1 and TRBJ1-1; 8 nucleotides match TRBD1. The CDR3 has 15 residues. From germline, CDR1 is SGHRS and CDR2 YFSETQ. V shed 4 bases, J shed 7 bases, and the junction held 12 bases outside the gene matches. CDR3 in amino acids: CASSINGQGSDEAFF. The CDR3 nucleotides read TGCGCCAGCAGCATAAACGGACAGGGCTCTGATGAAGCTTTCTTT.